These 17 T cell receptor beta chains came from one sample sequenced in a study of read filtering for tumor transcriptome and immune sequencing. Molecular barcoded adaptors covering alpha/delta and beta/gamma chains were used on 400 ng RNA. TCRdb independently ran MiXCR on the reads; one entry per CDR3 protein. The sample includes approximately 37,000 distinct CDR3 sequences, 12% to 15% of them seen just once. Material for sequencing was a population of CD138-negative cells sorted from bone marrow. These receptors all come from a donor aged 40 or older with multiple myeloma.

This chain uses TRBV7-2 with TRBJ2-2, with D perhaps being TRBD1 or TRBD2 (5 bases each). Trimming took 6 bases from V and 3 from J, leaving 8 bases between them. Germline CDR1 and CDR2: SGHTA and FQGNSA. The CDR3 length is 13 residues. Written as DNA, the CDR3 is TGTGCCAGCAGAGGGGACGACACCGGGGAGCTGTTTTTT. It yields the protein CASRGDDTGELFF.

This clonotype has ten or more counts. The DNA for the CDR3 is TGTGCCAGCAGCTTATTCGGTAGCGGGGGGCCGTACCAAGAGACCCAGTACTTC. The encoded protein is CASSLFGSGGPYQETQYF. V is TRBV7-2 and J is TRBJ2-5; 10 bases fit TRBD2. Losses at the gene ends were 2 bases for V and 0 bases for J; bases not matched to a gene: 9. The CDR3 has 18 residues. Germline V gene sequence: CDR1 SGHTA, CDR2 FQGNSA.

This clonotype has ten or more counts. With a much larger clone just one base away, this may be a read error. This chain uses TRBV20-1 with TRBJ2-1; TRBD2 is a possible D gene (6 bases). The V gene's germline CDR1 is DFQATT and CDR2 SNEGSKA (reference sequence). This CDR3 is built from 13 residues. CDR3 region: CSAPAGRRNGQFF. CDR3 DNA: TGCAGTGCCCCGGCAGGGAGGCGCAATGGGCAGTTCTTC.

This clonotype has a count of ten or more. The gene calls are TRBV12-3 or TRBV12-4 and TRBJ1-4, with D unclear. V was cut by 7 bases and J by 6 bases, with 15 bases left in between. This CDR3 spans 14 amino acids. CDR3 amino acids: CASNFGKRDEKLFF. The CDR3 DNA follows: TGTGCCAGCAATTTCGGGAAGAGGGATGAAAAACTGTTTTTT.

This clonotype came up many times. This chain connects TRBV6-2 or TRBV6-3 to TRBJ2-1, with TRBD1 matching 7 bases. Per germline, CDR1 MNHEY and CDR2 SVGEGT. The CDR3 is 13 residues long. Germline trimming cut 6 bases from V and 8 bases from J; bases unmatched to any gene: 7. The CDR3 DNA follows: TGTGCCAGCAGCCAAGACAGGGATCATGAGCAGTTCTTC. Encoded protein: CASSQDRDHEQFF.

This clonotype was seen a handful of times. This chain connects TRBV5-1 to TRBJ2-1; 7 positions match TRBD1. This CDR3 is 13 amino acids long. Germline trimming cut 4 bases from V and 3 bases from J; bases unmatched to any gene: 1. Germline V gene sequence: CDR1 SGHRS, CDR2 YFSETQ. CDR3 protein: CASSRDSYNEQFF. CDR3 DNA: TGCGCCAGCAGCCGGGACAGCTACAATGAGCAGTTCTTC.

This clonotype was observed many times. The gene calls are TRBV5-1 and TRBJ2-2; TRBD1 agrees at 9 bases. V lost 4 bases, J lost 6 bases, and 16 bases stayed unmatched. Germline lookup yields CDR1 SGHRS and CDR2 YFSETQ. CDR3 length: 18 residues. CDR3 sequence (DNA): TGCGCCAGCAGCCCGCAAATGCCGGGACAGGGTATCGCCGGGGAGCTGTTTTTT. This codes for CASSPQMPGQGIAGELFF.

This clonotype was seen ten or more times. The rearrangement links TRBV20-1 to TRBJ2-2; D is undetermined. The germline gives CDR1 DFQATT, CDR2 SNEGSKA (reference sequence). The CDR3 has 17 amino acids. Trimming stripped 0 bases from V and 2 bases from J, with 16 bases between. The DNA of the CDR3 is TGCAGTGCTAGAGATCATAGTAACTTTCTAAACACCGGGGAGCTGTTTTTT. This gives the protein CSARDHSNFLNTGELFF.

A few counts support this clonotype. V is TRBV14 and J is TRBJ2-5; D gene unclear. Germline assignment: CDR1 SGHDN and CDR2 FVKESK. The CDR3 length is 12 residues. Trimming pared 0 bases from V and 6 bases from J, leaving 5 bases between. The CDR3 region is CASSQDYQTQYF. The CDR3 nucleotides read TGTGCCAGCAGCCAAGATTATCAGACCCAGTACTTC.

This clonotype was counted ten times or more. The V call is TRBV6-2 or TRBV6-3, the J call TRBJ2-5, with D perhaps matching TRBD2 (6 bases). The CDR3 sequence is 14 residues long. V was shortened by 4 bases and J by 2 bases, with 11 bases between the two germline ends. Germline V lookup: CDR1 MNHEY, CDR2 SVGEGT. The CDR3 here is CASSSGGEQETQYF. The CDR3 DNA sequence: TGTGCCAGCAGTTCCGGCGGGGAACAAGAGACCCAGTACTTC.

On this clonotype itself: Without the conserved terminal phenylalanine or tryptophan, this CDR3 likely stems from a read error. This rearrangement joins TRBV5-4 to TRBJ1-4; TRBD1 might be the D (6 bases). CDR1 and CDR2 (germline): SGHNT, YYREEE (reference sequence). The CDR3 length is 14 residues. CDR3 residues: CASGGGPFNERLFL. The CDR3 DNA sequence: TGTGCCAGCGGGGGCGGACCCTTTAATGAAAGACTGTTTCTT.

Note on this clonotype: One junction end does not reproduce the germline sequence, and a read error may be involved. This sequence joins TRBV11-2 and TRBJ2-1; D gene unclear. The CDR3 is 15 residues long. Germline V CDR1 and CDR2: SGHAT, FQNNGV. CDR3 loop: CASSLRNAPYNEQSF. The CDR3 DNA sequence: TGTGCCAGCAGCTTAAGGAACGCCCCATACAATGAGCAGTCCTTC. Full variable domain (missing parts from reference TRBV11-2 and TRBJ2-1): EAGVAQSPRYKIIEKRQSVAFWCNPISGHATLYWYQQILGQGPKLLIQFQNNGVVDDSQLPKDRFSAERLKGVDSTLKIQPAKLEDSAVYLCASSLRNAPYNEQSFGPGTRLTVL.

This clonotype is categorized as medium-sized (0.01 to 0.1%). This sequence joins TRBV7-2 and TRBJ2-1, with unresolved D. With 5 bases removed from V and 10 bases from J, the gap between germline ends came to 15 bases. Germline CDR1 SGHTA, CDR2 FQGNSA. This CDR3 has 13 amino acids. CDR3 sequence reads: CASSPRQAREQFF. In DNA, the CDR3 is TGTGCCAGCAGCCCTCGTCAGGCTCGGGAGCAGTTCTTC.

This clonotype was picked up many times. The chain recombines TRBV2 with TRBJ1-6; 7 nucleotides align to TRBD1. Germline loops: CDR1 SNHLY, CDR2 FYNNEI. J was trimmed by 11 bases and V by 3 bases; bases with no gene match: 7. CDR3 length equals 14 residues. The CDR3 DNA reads TGTGCCAGCAGTGATCTAACAGGGGTAACACCCCTCCACTTT. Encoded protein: CASSDLTGVTPLHF.

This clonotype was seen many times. CDR3 nucleotides: TGTGCCAGCAGACAGGGTACTAACAATGAAAAACTGTTTTTT. Its translation: CASRQGTNNEKLFF. This sequence joins TRBV6-1 and TRBJ1-4, with D possibly being TRBD1 (6 bases). The V gene lost 6 bases and the J gene lost 5 bases, with 13 bases spanning the gap. This CDR3 is 14 amino acids long. Germline V lookup: CDR1 MNHNS, CDR2 SASEGT.

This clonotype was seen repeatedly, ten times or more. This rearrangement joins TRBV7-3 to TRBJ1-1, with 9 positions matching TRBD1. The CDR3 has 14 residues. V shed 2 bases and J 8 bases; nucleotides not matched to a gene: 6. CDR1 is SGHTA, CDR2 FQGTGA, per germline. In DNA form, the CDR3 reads TGTGCCAGCAGCTTATCAGGACAGGGGAACGAAGCTTTCTTT. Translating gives CASSLSGQGNEAFF.

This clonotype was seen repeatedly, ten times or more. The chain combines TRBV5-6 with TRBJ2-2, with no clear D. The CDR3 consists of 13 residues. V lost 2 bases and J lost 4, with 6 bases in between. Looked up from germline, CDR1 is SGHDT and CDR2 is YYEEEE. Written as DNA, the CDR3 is TGTGCCAGCAGCTTCGAGGTCACCGGGGAGCTGTTTTTT. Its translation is CASSFEVTGELFF.